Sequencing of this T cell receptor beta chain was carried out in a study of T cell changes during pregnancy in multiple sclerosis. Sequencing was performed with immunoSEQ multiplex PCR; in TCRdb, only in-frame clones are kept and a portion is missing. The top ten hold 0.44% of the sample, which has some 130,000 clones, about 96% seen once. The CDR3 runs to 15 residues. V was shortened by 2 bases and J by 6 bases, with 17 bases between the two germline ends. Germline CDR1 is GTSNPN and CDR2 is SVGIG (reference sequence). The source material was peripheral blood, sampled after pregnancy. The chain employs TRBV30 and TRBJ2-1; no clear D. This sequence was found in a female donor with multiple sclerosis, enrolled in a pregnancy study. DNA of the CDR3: TGTGCCTGGAGTCACTTCCGTGGTCAGGCCAATGAGCAGTTCTTC. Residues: CAWSHFRGQANEQFF.